A single T cell receptor beta chain is shown here with its context. Its antigen is not known. Other DNA sequences of this sample code for an identical CDR3. These data originate in a study of shared clonotypes between healthy human individuals. Across the study: Three plates were used per donor for CD4 naive, three for CD4 memory, two for CD8 naive and one for CD8 memory. Study results and limitations: Rarefaction exposed incomplete sorted-subset sequencing despite large depth. Researchers found naive subsets generally carried larger estimated richness than memory subsets. An effect of sequencing depth on clonotype sharing among donors was expected.

The table came from immunoSEQ multiplex PCR; TCRdb's copy has only in-frame clones and leaves some out. The sample contains approximately 2,000,000 clones, roughly 92% of which appear only once. The germline CDR1 and CDR2 sequences are SGHDT and YYEEEE. Between the trimmed V and J ends, which lost 2 bases and 3 bases, there was a span of 6 bases. CDR3 length: 12 residues. The receptor comes from a man between 18 and 35 years old in good health. Some clones in this sample may be carry-over from other donors' samples. Sequencing was performed on naive CD4+ T cells from PBMCs. Subset specified: CD45RA+ positively selected. The gene calls are TRBV5-6 and TRBJ2-7; D is perhaps TRBD1 (6 bases). The CDR3, as DNA: TGTGCCAGCAGCTTAGGGGGCTACGAGCAGTACTTC. Protein sequence: CASSLGGYEQYF.